The clone carrying this T cell receptor beta chain has just a few counts. The target antigen is unknown. The beta constant-region primer was an equimolar mix of two oligonucleotides covering TRBC1 and TRBC2. Nested alpha and beta constant-region primers with the SP2 primer drove four PCR rounds on ligated cDNA. TCRdb re-called the UMI-ligation and nested PCR reads with MiXCR, one entry per CDR3 protein. Among 150,000 or so distinct CDR3 sequences listed, over 20% were seen once. The source of the sample is a study of naive and memory T cell subsets. General observations from the study: Diversity fell and Gini index rose from naive through CM, EM, EMRA. Naive and memory repertoire findings lacked a ground truth for validation. Naive repertoires, especially CD8, held a few larger clonotypes, possibly memory cells re-expressing CD45RA.

CMV status came from CD4+ T cell IFNgamma after overnight CMV lysate stimulation of fresh PBMCs. This CDR3 has 12 amino acids. The germline V gene has CDR1 MDHEN and CDR2 SYDVKM. V was clipped by 1 base and J by 5 bases, with 5 bases between them. The V call is TRBV28, the J call TRBJ2-5; D is unresolved. This TCR was recovered from a human donor in good health. The sample comprised naive CD4+ T cells from blood. The CDR3 spells CASSLSFETQYF. The DNA of the CDR3 is TGTGCCAGCAGTTTATCGTTCGAGACCCAGTACTTC.